This TCR beta chain stems from a study of response to subunit inactivated influenza vaccine. V lost 4 bases to trimming and J lost 0 bases, with 14 bases between them. Per the germline V gene, CDR1 is SGHKS and CDR2 is YYEKEE (reference sequence). CDR3 size: 16 residues. TCRdb re-called the RT-PCR reads with MiXCR, one entry per CDR3 protein. The data hold around 200,000 distinct CDR3 sequences, with approximately 12% observed a single time. These data were also filed under a second study, of T cells expressing NK-cell markers. Per that paper: For TCR beta, cDNA was produced by 5'RACE template switching with UMIs.

This receptor was identified in a man in his fifties who received an inactivated influenza vaccine. This sequence joins TRBV5-5 and TRBJ1-5; possibly TRBD1 for D (5 bases). The sequencing here drew on CD8+ T cells sorted from PBMCs, taken approximately 13 days after vaccination. The CDR3 loop reads CASSAGTMFSNQPQHF. Here the CDR3 DNA reads TGTGCCAGCAGCGCCGGGACGATGTTTAGCAATCAGCCCCAGCATTTT.